This is a list of T cell receptor beta chains from one sample in a study of human T cells and chemical hapten exposure. TCRdb re-called the RACE reads with MiXCR, one entry per CDR3 protein. The sample carries 300,000 to 450,000 distinct CDR3 sequences, roughly 5.3% recorded once. This material consisted of whole blood, taken in connection with sensitization to the hapten diphenylcyclopropenone (DPC). Every receptor here comes from a woman aged 45 to 65 with alopecia areata. Some clones in this sample may be carry-over from other donors' samples. CDR3s leave out the opening cysteine and the closing phenylalanine or tryptophan.

CDR3: SARSYRGAEETQY
V: TRBV20-1

CDR3: ASTGGGSLREQF
V: TRBV6-1

CDR3: ASSLNVGGTEAF
V: TRBV7-3

CDR3: ASSVIGTGNYEQY
V: TRBV25-1

CDR3: ASSFAGANVLT
V: TRBV27

CDR3: ASRLNGADTQY
V: TRBV7-2

CDR3: ASSQDLSGHEQY
V: TRBV4-1

CDR3: ASSLNRKNIQY
V: TRBV7-3

CDR3: SARDRGGPLITDTQY
V: TRBV20-1

CDR3: ASSPPPGGEQF
V: TRBV6-5

CDR3: SARGQGRGTGELF
V: TRBV29-1

CDR3: ASSEREPSYEQY
V: TRBV25-1

CDR3: ASSHPGTLKKDTQY
V: TRBV3-1

CDR3: ASSLDSPNTGELF
V: TRBV5-1

CDR3: ASSPWGSGEKLF
V: TRBV18

CDR3: ASSQGPPRSEAF
V: TRBV4-1

CDR3: ASNPGQVMNTEAF
V: TRBV6-6

CDR3: ASTSGPSAGTDTQY
V: TRBV5-1

CDR3: ASRTQRSYEQY
V: TRBV6-5

CDR3: ASSLPAGKAAGEQY
V: TRBV7-9

CDR3: ATSDFWNSSYNEQF
V: TRBV24-1

CDR3: ASPTGSSPSYEQY
V: TRBV27

CDR3: ASSWGQGVTYNEQF
V: TRBV5-1

CDR3: ASTFTMNTEAF
V: TRBV12-3/TRBV12-4

CDR3: ASSLWDTHFQETQY
V: TRBV7-9

CDR3: AWGHLPSRDTQY
V: TRBV30

CDR3: SVAGGNGPQH
V: TRBV29-1

CDR3: ASSLEGTDLSYNSPLH
V: TRBV11-2

CDR3: ASTDETRPGQF
V: TRBV6-6

CDR3: ASSPVSGRADTQY
V: TRBV7-9

CDR3: ASGRINQPQH
V: TRBV28

CDR3: ASRGQPDTQY
V: TRBV12-3/TRBV12-4

CDR3: SVRQGTHYEQY
V: TRBV29-1

CDR3: ASSFRLGGEQY
V: TRBV2

CDR3: ASSERDRYNSPLH
V: TRBV6-1

CDR3: ASSLAVDEQF
V: TRBV5-4

CDR3: SAAGGAESLREQY
V: TRBV29-1

CDR3: ASSLGAGAHAKNIQY
V: TRBV7-2

CDR3: ASSVETGPGNTIY
V: TRBV6-6

CDR3: ASLSPGRQGSYEQY
V: TRBV27

CDR3: SARLAGGNNEQF
V: TRBV20-1

CDR3: ASSVRGSLEKLF
V: TRBV7-2

CDR3: ASSSRTGNDTEAF
V: TRBV13

CDR3: SAPDRGRSGTEAF
V: TRBV20-1